This is a list of T cell receptor beta chains from one sample in a study of T-cell memory formation after mild COVID-19. TCRdb reprocessed the 5' RACE reads with MiXCR, giving one entry per CDR3 protein. This sample yields about 210,000 distinct CDR3 sequences, of which about 10% are seen a single time; less than 4% belongs to the top ten. The sample comprised PBMCs or a T cell subset sorted from them (not recorded which). These receptors originate from a man in his late teens or twenties who had mild COVID-19 (a few samples of this study predate the infection). Cell type and time point are not known. Both conserved end residues are part of each CDR3.

v_call: TRBV7-2; j_call: TRBJ1-2; cdr3_aa: CASSDWDKRVRCTF
v_call: TRBV5-6; j_call: TRBJ1-2; cdr3_aa: CASKFSPGTGVYGYTF
v_call: TRBV23-1; j_call: TRBJ2-1; cdr3_aa: CASLANFKNNEQFF
v_call: TRBV12-3/TRBV12-4; j_call: TRBJ1-1; cdr3_aa: CASSDQTGPKRAFF
v_call: TRBV5-6; j_call: TRBJ2-2; cdr3_aa: CATGLGTVINTGELFF
v_call: TRBV9; j_call: TRBJ1-3; cdr3_aa: CASSFRTGNTIYF
v_call: TRBV5-1; j_call: TRBJ2-5; cdr3_aa: CASSWEVQETQYF
v_call: TRBV7-2; j_call: TRBJ2-2; cdr3_aa: CASSLEGSSTGELFF
v_call: TRBV7-2; j_call: TRBJ2-1; cdr3_aa: CASSSRLAGAYNEQFF
v_call: TRBV5-1; j_call: TRBJ1-2; cdr3_aa: CASKGDVYGYTF
v_call: TRBV29-1; j_call: TRBJ2-2; cdr3_aa: CSVDLRQGGTGELFF
v_call: TRBV11-2; j_call: TRBJ1-2; cdr3_aa: CASTQGAYGYTF
v_call: TRBV7-9; j_call: TRBJ1-5; cdr3_aa: CASSAWGENQPQHF
v_call: TRBV28; j_call: TRBJ1-2; cdr3_aa: CASSLTWTGSGYTF
v_call: TRBV5-6; j_call: TRBJ1-5; cdr3_aa: CASSSGGREPQHF
v_call: TRBV21-1; j_call: TRBJ1-1; cdr3_aa: CASSKEGRSENTEAFF
v_call: TRBV7-9; j_call: TRBJ2-5; cdr3_aa: CASSTGTSGGAQETQYF
v_call: TRBV2; j_call: TRBJ2-1; cdr3_aa: CASIMGQINEQFF
v_call: TRBV18; j_call: TRBJ1-6; cdr3_aa: CASSPREDSPLHF
v_call: TRBV6-5; j_call: TRBJ2-7; cdr3_aa: CASSRESGSAYEQYF
v_call: TRBV4-3; j_call: TRBJ2-7; cdr3_aa: CASSHLYKAPTYEQYF
v_call: TRBV6-2/TRBV6-3; j_call: TRBJ2-1; cdr3_aa: CASSYEDYRMNNEQFF
v_call: TRBV7-2; j_call: TRBJ2-4; cdr3_aa: CASTSGFEGIQYF
v_call: TRBV10-3; j_call: TRBJ2-5; cdr3_aa: CAISVEEETQYF
v_call: TRBV10-3; j_call: TRBJ1-2; cdr3_aa: CAISDLGRNYGYTF
v_call: TRBV5-1; j_call: TRBJ1-1; cdr3_aa: CASRYRTYTEAFF
v_call: TRBV12-3/TRBV12-4; j_call: TRBJ1-4; cdr3_aa: CASSSLEGGEKLFF
v_call: TRBV20-1; j_call: TRBJ2-3; cdr3_aa: CSAPQTSGVRDTQYF
v_call: TRBV9; j_call: TRBJ1-2; cdr3_aa: CASSPPIENYGYTF
v_call: TRBV10-3; j_call: TRBJ2-3; cdr3_aa: CAISEPFRDPDTQYF
v_call: TRBV15; j_call: TRBJ2-5; cdr3_aa: CATSREPPAQYF
v_call: TRBV6-6; j_call: TRBJ1-2; cdr3_aa: CASSRQTGTGVRGYTF
v_call: TRBV5-1; j_call: TRBJ1-2; cdr3_aa: CASSSKQGLANYGYTF
v_call: TRBV12-3/TRBV12-4; j_call: TRBJ1-1; cdr3_aa: CASSPRGSMNTEAFF
v_call: TRBV2; j_call: TRBJ2-7; cdr3_aa: CASSDLGFGEQYF
v_call: TRBV29-1; j_call: TRBJ1-2; cdr3_aa: CSVATGANYGYTF
v_call: TRBV5-1; j_call: TRBJ1-2; cdr3_aa: CASSLESGSGYTF
v_call: TRBV5-1; j_call: TRBJ2-5; cdr3_aa: CASSLEAPEETQYF
v_call: TRBV6-4; j_call: TRBJ2-1; cdr3_aa: CASSDSAGGNNEQFF
v_call: TRBV7-2; j_call: TRBJ2-5; cdr3_aa: CASSPNGFVAQYF
v_call: TRBV20-1; j_call: TRBJ2-3; cdr3_aa: CSASAFGTDTQYF
v_call: TRBV27; j_call: TRBJ2-3; cdr3_aa: CASSQRDPVGTQYF
v_call: TRBV5-5; j_call: TRBJ1-2; cdr3_aa: CASSPRGFGGYTF
v_call: TRBV7-6; j_call: TRBJ1-6; cdr3_aa: CASSSDRASPLHF
v_call: TRBV12-3/TRBV12-4; j_call: TRBJ2-1; cdr3_aa: CASSTAGPGGNEQFF
v_call: TRBV5-1; j_call: TRBJ2-3; cdr3_aa: CASSLVPGARTDTQYF
v_call: TRBV6-4; j_call: TRBJ2-1; cdr3_aa: CASSDSASGGHNEQFF
v_call: TRBV4-3; j_call: TRBJ2-1; cdr3_aa: CASSWSLVTGAGEQFF
v_call: TRBV6-6; j_call: TRBJ1-5; cdr3_aa: CASKRTGERGSNQPQHF
v_call: TRBV10-3; j_call: TRBJ2-7; cdr3_aa: CAISGFYDSYEQYF
v_call: TRBV12-3/TRBV12-4; j_call: TRBJ2-2; cdr3_aa: CASSFPEVDGFRGLGELFF
v_call: TRBV24-1; j_call: TRBJ1-2; cdr3_aa: CATSDFDGHGYTF
v_call: TRBV5-1; j_call: TRBJ1-2; cdr3_aa: CASSLAGGVGGYTF
v_call: TRBV12-3/TRBV12-4; j_call: TRBJ1-2; cdr3_aa: CASSFESYGYTF
v_call: TRBV29-1; j_call: TRBJ2-5; cdr3_aa: CSVGRSGGQETQYF
v_call: TRBV7-9; j_call: TRBJ1-4; cdr3_aa: CASRAGPVEKLFF
v_call: TRBV18; j_call: TRBJ2-5; cdr3_aa: CASSPWDSGEKTQYF